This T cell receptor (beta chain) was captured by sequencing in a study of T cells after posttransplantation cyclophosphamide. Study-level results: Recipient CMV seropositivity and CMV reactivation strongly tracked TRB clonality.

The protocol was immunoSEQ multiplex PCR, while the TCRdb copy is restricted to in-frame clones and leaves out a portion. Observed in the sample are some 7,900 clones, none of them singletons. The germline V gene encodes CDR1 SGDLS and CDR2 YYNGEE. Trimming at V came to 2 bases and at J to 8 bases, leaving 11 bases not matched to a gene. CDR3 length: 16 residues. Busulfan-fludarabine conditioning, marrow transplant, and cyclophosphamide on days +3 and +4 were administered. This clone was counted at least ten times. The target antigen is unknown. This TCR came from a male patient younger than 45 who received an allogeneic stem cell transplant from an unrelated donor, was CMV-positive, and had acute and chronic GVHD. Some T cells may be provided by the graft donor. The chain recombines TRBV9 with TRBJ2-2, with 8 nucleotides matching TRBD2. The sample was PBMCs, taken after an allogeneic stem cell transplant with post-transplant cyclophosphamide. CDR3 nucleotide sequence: TGTGCCAGCAGCGTGGTAGCAGCGGGAGTCGCGGGGGAGCTGTTTTTT. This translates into CASSVVAAGVAGELFF.